Presented here are 22 T cell receptor beta chains from one specimen sequenced in a study of T cell clones after liver transplantation. Profiled with immunoSEQ multiplex PCR; TCRdb holds only in-frame clones, not every one. The table includes 35,000 to 45,000 clones, about 86% detected once. Material: CD4+ T cells from blood, obtained 24 months after liver transplant. These receptors came from a human patient who received a liver transplant. Some T cells may arise from the graft donor.

The V and J genes are TRBV18 and TRBJ2-1; D gene unclear. The germline gives CDR1 KGHSH, CDR2 LQKENI. V was pared by 3 bases and J by 0 bases, with 9 bases between. This CDR3 has 15 amino acids. CDR3 residues: CASSPLESSYNEQFF. The CDR3 nucleotides are TGTGCCAGCTCACCTCTCGAAAGCTCCTACAATGAGCAGTTCTTC.

This clone was recorded only once. The genes are TRBV28 and TRBJ1-1; 8 nucleotides match TRBD1. Germline lookup yields CDR1 MDHEN and CDR2 SYDVKM. J gave up 8 bases and V 6 bases, and 11 bases lay outside the gene matches. The CDR3 spans 14 residues. The CDR3 bases are TGTGCCAGCAGCTCACCGGGACAGGCTCCCGAAGCTTTCTTT. This encodes CASSSPGQAPEAFF.

This chain joins TRBV18 and TRBJ2-7; TRBD1 agrees at 9 bases. J lost 5 bases, V lost 3 bases, and 5 bases had no gene match. The CDR3 length is 14 residues. Germline loops: CDR1 KGHSH, CDR2 LQKENI. The CDR3 reads CASSPLDRGNEQYF. CDR3 sequence (DNA): TGTGCCAGCTCACCTCTGGACAGGGGTAACGAGCAGTACTTC.

This chain joins TRBV30 and TRBJ1-1; 9 bases line up with TRBD1. With 3 bases clipped from V and 1 base from J, the junction kept 3 bases outside the gene matches. Per the germline V gene, CDR1 is GTSNPN and CDR2 is SVGIG (reference sequence). The CDR3 runs 14 residues. The CDR3 nucleotides read TGTGCCTGGAGGACAGGGGGAGGGAACACTGAAGCTTTCTTT. Encoded protein: CAWRTGGGNTEAFF.

The rearrangement joins TRBV25-1 to TRBJ2-1, with D perhaps TRBD2 (6 bases). V was cut by 1 base and J by 7 bases, with 14 bases left in between. This CDR3 contains 15 residues. The germline CDR1 and CDR2 sequences are MGHDK and SYGVNS. CDR3 sequence reads: CASSELRAGRNEQFF. The CDR3 DNA sequence: TGTGCCAGCAGTGAATTGAGGGCAGGGAGGAATGAGCAGTTCTTC.

V and J are TRBV5-1 and TRBJ2-7; 12 bases map to TRBD2. This CDR3 region has 17 residues. Germline loops: CDR1 SGHRS, CDR2 YFSETQ. V shed 4 bases, J shed 4 bases, and the junction held 12 bases outside the gene matches. The DNA for the CDR3 is TGCGCCAGCAGCCCTGGGCTGACTAGCGGGGGTAAATACGAGCAGTACTTC. The encoded protein is CASSPGLTSGGKYEQYF.

The V and J genes are TRBV29-1 and TRBJ2-1; 7 nucleotides agree with TRBD2. Germline V gene sequence: CDR1 SQVTM, CDR2 ANQGSEA. The CDR3 contains 13 residues. After removal of 7 bases from V and 2 bases from J, the junction contained 5 bases not matched to a gene. Here the CDR3 reads CSAPGGTYNEQFF. The CDR3 region has the DNA TGCAGCGCCCCCGGGGGGACCTACAATGAGCAGTTCTTC.

In this sample, this clone turned up a few times. V gene TRBV6-1 combines with J gene TRBJ2-3; 11 bases align to TRBD2. This CDR3 is 18 amino acids long. The germline V gene has CDR1 MNHNS and CDR2 SASEGT. V was pared by 4 bases and J by 2 bases, with 11 bases of the junction left unmatched. For the CDR3, the DNA is TGTGCCAGCAGTGCGCTAGCGGGAGGTGGTAGGGTCACAGATACGCAGTATTTT. Its translation is CASSALAGGGRVTDTQYF.

V usage is TRBV5-6 and J usage is TRBJ2-1; D is perhaps TRBD1 (5 bases). Germline V CDR1 and CDR2: SGHDT, YYEEEE. Trimming pared 2 bases from V and 3 bases from J, leaving 12 bases between. The length of the CDR3 is 15 residues. CDR3 region: CASSFVGEGYNEQFF. CDR3 sequence (DNA): TGTGCCAGCAGCTTTGTAGGGGAAGGCTACAATGAGCAGTTCTTC.

The V call is TRBV30, the J call TRBJ2-2, with 13 bases lining up with TRBD2. The germline V gene encodes CDR1 GTSNPN and CDR2 SVGIG (reference sequence). Unmatched junction bases numbered 4, after V lost 2 bases and J lost 7 bases. CDR3 length: 15 amino acids. The CDR3 sequence is CAWSRTSGSFGELFF. Here the CDR3 DNA reads TGTGCCTGGAGTCGGACTAGCGGGAGTTTCGGGGAGCTGTTTTTT.

This clone was seen more than once but under ten times. The rearrangement uses TRBV6-5 and TRBJ1-2; perhaps TRBD1 as D (5 bases). The CDR3 consists of 13 residues. Germline assignment: CDR1 MNHEY and CDR2 SVGAGI. V lost 1 base, J lost 4 bases, and 7 bases lay in between. The CDR3 spells CASSYLGTYGYTF. The DNA of the CDR3 is TGTGCCAGCAGTTACTTAGGGACCTATGGCTACACCTTC.

J is TRBJ2-1 and V is TRBV28; D remains ambiguous. The germline V gene has CDR1 MDHEN and CDR2 SYDVKM. CDR3 length: 12 residues. Trimming removed 7 bases at V and 8 bases at J, with 12 bases between. CDR3 sequence: CASTPGGDEQFF. The DNA of the CDR3 is TGTGCCAGCACCCCCGGTGGGGATGAGCAGTTCTTC. The complete variable domain, with remaining parts taken from reference TRBV28 and TRBJ2-1, reads DVKVTQSSRYLVKRTGEKVFLECVQDMDHENMFWYRQDPGLGLRLIYFSYDVKMKEKGDIPEGYSVSREKKERFSLILESASTNQTSMYLCASTPGGDEQFFGPGTRLTVL.

The chain is built from TRBV18 and TRBJ1-6; D gene ambiguous. The CDR3 is 14 amino acids. The germline V and J ends were trimmed by 2 bases and 8 bases, with 10 bases remaining between them. CDR1 KGHSH and CDR2 LQKENI come from the germline V gene. DNA for the CDR3: TGTGCCAGCTCACCAGACAAAAAGGATTCACCCCTCCACTTT. Amino acids: CASSPDKKDSPLHF. The full variable domain, rest sourced from reference TRBV18 and TRBJ1-6, is NAGVMQNPRHLVRRRGQEARLRCSPMKGHSHVYWYRQLPEEGLKFMVYLQKENIIDESGMPKERFSAEFPKEGPSILRIQQVVRGDSAAYFCASSPDKKDSPLHFGNGTRLTVT.

V is TRBV15 and J is TRBJ2-1; maybe TRBD2 (7 bases). This CDR3 comprises 16 residues. The V gene lost 1 base and the J gene lost 8 bases, with 18 bases spanning the gap. The germline V gene has CDR1 LNHNV and CDR2 YYDKDF (reference sequence). This chain's CDR3 is CATSRGVRGGIDEQFF. In DNA, the CDR3 is TGTGCCACCAGCAGAGGGGTCAGGGGAGGGATAGATGAGCAGTTCTTC.

A few counts support this clone. The chain carries TRBV6-5 and TRBJ1-4, with unresolved D. Germline V lookup: CDR1 MNHEY, CDR2 SVGAGI. The germline V and J ends were trimmed by 6 bases and 2 bases, with 10 bases remaining between them. CDR3 length equals 14 residues. The CDR3 is CASSPYGTNEKLFF. The CDR3, as DNA: TGTGCCAGCAGCCCTTACGGGACTAATGAAAAACTGTTTTTT.

The CDR3 DNA reads as TGTGCCAGTGGTCTCTTGGGATCGAGCACAGATACGCAGTATTTT. As protein: CASGLLGSSTDTQYF. The chain couples TRBV19 to TRBJ2-3; D call uncertain. CDR1 and CDR2 from the germline V gene are LNHDA and SQIVND (reference sequence). V was pared by 8 bases and J by 0 bases, with 15 bases between. This CDR3 region has 15 residues.

The chain has TRBV10-1 and TRBJ2-7; D call uncertain. Looked up from germline, CDR1 is WNHNN and CDR2 is SYGVQD (reference sequence). The CDR3 covers 14 residues. Deletions cut 4 bases from V and 2 bases from J, with 12 bases between. As DNA, the CDR3 is TGCGCCAGCAGTGTTGAACGGGCTCCCTACGAGCAGTACTTC. It is translated as CASSVERAPYEQYF.

This clone was seen only a few times. The CDR3 protein is CASLGGELFF. CDR3 bases: TGTGCCAGCCTAGGGGGGGAACTGTTTTTT. This chain connects TRBV6-1 to TRBJ1-4, with D perhaps TRBD1 (6 bases). Germline V CDR1 and CDR2: MNHNS, SASEGT. The V gene lost 8 bases and the J gene lost 12 bases, with 10 bases spanning the gap. The CDR3 totals 10 residues.

The chain links TRBV5-1 to TRBJ1-1; 8 bases map to TRBD1. The CDR3 loop spans 17 amino acids. Trimming at V came to 4 bases and at J to 4 bases, leaving 15 bases not matched to a gene. Germline lookup yields CDR1 SGHRS and CDR2 YFSETQ. CDR3 amino acids: CASSPRTGRMRGTEAFF. The CDR3 bases are TGCGCCAGCAGCCCTCGGACAGGGCGGATGAGGGGCACTGAAGCTTTCTTT.

V and J are TRBV5-1 and TRBJ2-6; TRBD1 matches 10 bases. V dropped 0 bases and J dropped 2; count of bases not matched to a gene: 5. The CDR3 is made up of 18 amino acids. Germline V CDR1 and CDR2: SGHRS, YFSETQ. Here the CDR3 reads CASSLVGTGVAGANVLTF. For the CDR3, the DNA is TGCGCCAGCAGCTTGGTTGGGACAGGGGTCGCTGGGGCCAACGTCCTGACTTTC.

This clone was detected a few times. The chain joins TRBV7-9 to TRBJ2-5; 7 bases map to TRBD1. CDR3 size: 15 residues. V was clipped by 5 bases and J by 4 bases; unmatched bases: 10. The germline V gene encodes CDR1 SEHNR and CDR2 FQNEAQ (reference sequence). The CDR3 nucleotides are TGTGCCAGCAGCGCTGCCGAACGACAGGGAGAGACCCAGTACTTC. Its protein product is CASSAAERQGETQYF.

The rearrangement uses TRBV7-7 and TRBJ2-3; TRBD1 aligns across 12 bases. J gave up 5 bases and V 5 bases, and 5 bases lay outside the gene matches. The length of the CDR3 is 15 residues. Germline V gene lookup returns CDR1 SSHAT and CDR2 FNYEAQ (reference sequence). CDR3 sequence (DNA): TGTGCCAGCAGCCCCGGGACAGGGGGCAGAGATACGCAGTATTTT. Protein sequence: CASSPGTGGRDTQYF.